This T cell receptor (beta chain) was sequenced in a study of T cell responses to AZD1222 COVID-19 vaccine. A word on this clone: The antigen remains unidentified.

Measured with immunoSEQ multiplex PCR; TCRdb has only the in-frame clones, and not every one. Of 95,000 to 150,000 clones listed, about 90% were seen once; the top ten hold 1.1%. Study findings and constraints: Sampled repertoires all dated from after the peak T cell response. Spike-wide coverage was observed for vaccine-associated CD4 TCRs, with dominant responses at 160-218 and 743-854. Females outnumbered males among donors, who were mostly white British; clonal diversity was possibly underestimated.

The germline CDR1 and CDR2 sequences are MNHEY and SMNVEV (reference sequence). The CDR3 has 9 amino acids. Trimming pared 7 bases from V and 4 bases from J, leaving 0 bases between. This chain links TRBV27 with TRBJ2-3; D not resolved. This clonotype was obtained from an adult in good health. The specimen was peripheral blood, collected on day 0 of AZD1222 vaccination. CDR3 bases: TGTGCCAGCACAGATACGCAGTATTTT. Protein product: CASTDTQYF.